What follows are 31 T cell receptor beta chains derived from one specimen sequenced in a study of OX40 agonist ivuxolimab in advanced cancers. Repertoires were generated with immunoSEQ multiplex PCR, while TCRdb's copy carries only in-frame clones and drops some. This sample carries about 68,000 clones, approximately 82% of them seen once, and the ten largest clones take roughly 1.6%. Material: CD4+ or CD8+ T cells sorted from blood, obtained in a trial of the OX40 agonist ivuxolimab. Source of these receptors: an adult with an advanced solid tumor such as melanoma, head and neck, liver or kidney cancer.

This clone was seen more than once but under ten times. The chain links TRBV13 to TRBJ2-1; maybe TRBD2 (6 bases). V lost 5 bases to trimming and J lost 6 bases, with 17 bases between them. The germline gives CDR1 PRHDT, CDR2 FYEKMQ (reference sequence). The CDR3 spans 15 residues. Here the CDR3 DNA reads TGTGCCAGCAGCCTGGGACTTACAAGGGTCAATGAGCAGTTCTTC. Translated, it gives CASSLGLTRVNEQFF.

The chain links TRBV28 to TRBJ2-1, with a possible D match to TRBD2 (5 bases). The ends were cut back, 0 bases at V and 10 bases at J, with 7 bases in the middle. The CDR3 has 12 residues. In germline, CDR1 is MDHEN, CDR2 SYDVKM. As DNA, the CDR3 is TGTGCCAGCAGTTTATGGGGCGGGGAGCAGTTCTTC. This codes for CASSLWGGEQFF.

This chain connects TRBV10-3 to TRBJ2-6; D may correspond to TRBD1 or TRBD2 (6 bases each). Trimming left V 11 bases short and J 0 bases short, with 11 bases between. From germline, CDR1 is ENHRY and CDR2 SYGVKD. This CDR3 comprises 14 residues. The CDR3 spells CAARGDSGANVLTF. CDR3 nucleotides: TGTGCCGCAAGGGGGGACTCTGGGGCCAACGTCCTGACTTTC.

This chain links TRBV29-1 with TRBJ2-1; no clear D. Trimming took 4 bases from V and 4 from J, leaving 2 bases between them. Germline-derived CDR1 and CDR2 are SQVTM and ANQGSEA. The CDR3 covers 10 residues. CDR3 DNA: TGCAGCGTTGGATACAATGAGCAGTTCTTC. Its protein product is CSVGYNEQFF.

The rearrangement uses TRBV11-2 and TRBJ2-1; TRBD2 matches 9 bases. Trimming took 3 bases from V and 6 from J; bases not matched to a gene: 3. This CDR3 has 14 amino acids. Germline CDR1 and CDR2: SGHAT and FQNNGV. Here the CDR3 reads CASSFSGSLNEQFF. CDR3 DNA: TGTGCCAGCAGCTTTAGCGGGAGTCTCAATGAGCAGTTCTTC. Filled out from reference TRBV11-2 and TRBJ2-1, the complete variable domain reads EAGVAQSPRYKIIEKRQSVAFWCNPISGHATLYWYQQILGQGPKLLIQFQNNGVVDDSQLPKDRFSAERLKGVDSTLKIQPAKLEDSAVYLCASSFSGSLNEQFFGPGTRLTVL.

The chain combines TRBV28 with TRBJ1-6, with D unclear. V lost 2 bases to trimming and J lost 7 bases, with 3 bases between them. The CDR3 length is 12 residues. Germline CDR1 reads MDHEN; CDR2 reads SYDVKM. CDR3 loop: CASSLRNSPLHF. The CDR3 bases are TGTGCCAGCAGTTTAAGGAATTCACCCCTCCACTTT. The full variable domain, with the rest looked up from reference TRBV28 and TRBJ1-6, is DVKVTQSSRYLVKRTGEKVFLECVQDMDHENMFWYRQDPGLGLRLIYFSYDVKMKEKGDIPEGYSVSREKKERFSLILESASTNQTSMYLCASSLRNSPLHFGNGTRLTVT.

The genes are TRBV12-5 and TRBJ1-1; TRBD1 agrees at 8 bases. From germline, CDR1 is LGHNT and CDR2 FRNRAP. J lost 5 bases, V lost 0 bases, and 8 bases had no gene match. CDR3 length: 16 residues. The CDR3 bases are TGTGCTAGTGGTTTGGTAGCCCAGGGGGCTAGGACTGAAGCTTTCTTT. Amino acid sequence: CASGLVAQGARTEAFF.

The CDR3 DNA follows: TGTGCCAGCAGCTTGAGGACAGGGGTGGGGAATGAGCAGTTCTTC. Protein sequence: CASSLRTGVGNEQFF. The chain combines TRBV11-1 with TRBJ2-1; 9 bases agree with TRBD1. The CDR3 is 15 residues long. V gave up 3 bases and J gave up 7 bases; unmatched junction bases: 7. The germline V gene has CDR1 SGHAT and CDR2 FQDESV (reference sequence). The whole variable domain, filled in from reference TRBV11-1 and TRBJ2-1, reads EAEVAQSPRYKITEKSQAVAFWCDPISGHATLYWYRQILGQGPELLVQFQDESVVDDSQLPKDRFSAERLKGVDSTLKIQPAELGDSAMYLCASSLRTGVGNEQFFGPGTRLTVL.

V usage is TRBV5-4 and J usage is TRBJ2-7, with 8 bases fitting TRBD1. Trimming removed 4 bases from V and 1 base from J; junction bases left unmatched: 7. This CDR3 contains 15 residues. The germline V gene has CDR1 SGHNT and CDR2 YYREEE (reference sequence). The CDR3 nucleotides read TGTGCCAGCAGCCCCGGGGACAGGCTTTCCTACGAGCAGTACTTC. Residues: CASSPGDRLSYEQYF.

This chain links TRBV28 with TRBJ2-7; TRBD2 aligns across 9 bases. The V and J ends lost 10 bases and 2 bases, in that order; junction bases with no gene match: 6. The CDR3 covers 13 residues. Germline V gives CDR1 MDHEN, CDR2 SYDVKM. The CDR3 is CATQAGGTYEQYF. For the CDR3, the DNA is TGTGCCACCCAAGCGGGAGGTACCTACGAGCAGTACTTC.

This clone was recorded a few times. The rearrangement uses TRBV7-9 and TRBJ1-1, with D hard to call. This CDR3 is built from 12 residues. Germline V lookup: CDR1 SEHNR, CDR2 FQNEAQ (reference sequence). CDR3 DNA sequence: TGTGGGACCGATCGTATGAACACTGAAGCTTTCTTT. It translates to CGTDRMNTEAFF.

This clone was found once. This chain joins TRBV28 and TRBJ2-5; TRBD2 is a possible D gene (5 bases). From germline, CDR1 is MDHEN and CDR2 SYDVKM. This CDR3 is 15 amino acids long. V lost 5 bases, J lost 5 bases, and 18 bases lay in between. The CDR3 sequence: CASSPVGVRRETQYF. The CDR3 DNA is TGTGCCAGCAGTCCCGTCGGGGTCAGAAGGGAGACCCAGTACTTC.

The rearrangement links TRBV19 to TRBJ1-2; 9 positions agree with TRBD1. The CDR3 sequence is 14 residues long. Germline lookup yields CDR1 LNHDA and CDR2 SQIVND (reference sequence). V was clipped by 6 bases and J by 6 bases; unmatched bases: 8. CDR3 coding DNA: TGTGCCAGTAGCCTGGACAGGGGTAAGGATGGCTACACCTTC. Residues: CASSLDRGKDGYTF.

J is TRBJ2-2 and V is TRBV19; D gene ambiguous. Germline V gene lookup returns CDR1 LNHDA and CDR2 SQIVND (reference sequence). The CDR3 has 16 residues. The V and J ends lost 5 bases and 1 base respectively, with 14 bases between them. The CDR3 reads CASSPFASENTGELFF. As DNA, the CDR3 is TGTGCCAGTAGTCCCTTCGCTTCGGAGAACACCGGGGAGCTGTTTTTT.

The rearrangement uses TRBV19 and TRBJ2-1; tentative D call: TRBD1 (6 bases). CDR1 is LNHDA, CDR2 SQIVND, per germline (reference sequence). The CDR3 runs 15 residues. Trimming left V 6 bases short and J 0 bases short, with 12 bases between. The CDR3: CASSLDRDSYNEQFF. The CDR3 DNA reads as TGTGCCAGTAGCTTGGACAGAGACTCCTACAATGAGCAGTTCTTC.

A single count supports this clone. The CDR3 spells CASPGLASGRLTSYEQYF. CDR3 sequence (DNA): TGTGCCAGCCCAGGGTTGGCTAGCGGGAGGCTAACCTCCTACGAGCAGTACTTC. The rearrangement uses TRBV21-1 and TRBJ2-7; TRBD2 was called by the table and not checked on the DNA. TRBV21-1 is a known pseudogene. This CDR3 is 18 amino acids long.

The rearrangement uses TRBV7-2 and TRBJ2-1; 15 nucleotides agree with TRBD2. Unmatched junction bases numbered 8, after V lost 5 bases and J lost 9 bases. The CDR3 is 16 amino acids. Germline CDR1 and CDR2: SGHTA and FQGNSA. Here the CDR3 reads CASSPSMGLAGGEQFF. DNA for the CDR3: TGTGCCAGCAGCCCCTCTATGGGACTAGCGGGAGGTGAGCAGTTCTTC.

The V and J genes are TRBV4-1 and TRBJ1-2; D not certain. The CDR3 runs 14 residues. From germline, CDR1 is MGHRA and CDR2 YSYEKL. Trimming pared 2 bases from V and 7 bases from J, leaving 14 bases between. The CDR3 DNA sequence: TGCGCCAGCAGCCAAATGGGAGAGGGAGGTGGCTACACCTTC. Its translation: CASSQMGEGGGYTF.

The V call is TRBV2, the J call TRBJ1-5, with D perhaps TRBD1 (5 bases). V was shortened by 3 bases and J by 6 bases, with 12 bases between the two germline ends. Germline assignment: CDR1 SNHLY and CDR2 FYNNEI. The CDR3 contains 14 residues. The CDR3 reads CASSDRGVGQPQHF. In DNA form, the CDR3 reads TGTGCCAGCAGTGATAGGGGCGTAGGTCAGCCCCAGCATTTT.

CDR3 sequence: CASSLDGQGSEAFF. The CDR3 DNA follows: TGTGCCAGCAGCTTAGATGGACAGGGCTCTGAAGCTTTCTTT. The chain carries TRBV11-2 and TRBJ1-1; 8 nucleotides match TRBD1. The CDR3 totals 14 residues. Trimming cost V 0 bases and J 6 bases; bases outside gene matches: 3. Looked up from germline, CDR1 is SGHAT and CDR2 is FQNNGV.

This rearrangement joins TRBV27 to TRBJ2-1, with 9 bases aligning to TRBD2. The CDR3 spans 15 residues. Germline V gives CDR1 MNHEY, CDR2 SMNVEV (reference sequence). Trimming cost V 5 bases and J 2 bases; bases outside gene matches: 4. The CDR3 DNA follows: TGTGCCAGCAGTACCCGCGGGAGGGCCTACAATGAGCAGTTCTTC. Translating it yields CASSTRGRAYNEQFF.

The J gene is TRBJ1-1, the V gene TRBV28; D unresolved. Trimming left V 7 bases short and J 0 bases short, with 12 bases between. This CDR3 has 14 residues. CDR1 is MDHEN, CDR2 SYDVKM, per germline. The CDR3 DNA sequence: TGTGCCAGCACTTTGGGAGACATGAACACTGAAGCTTTCTTT. Translating gives CASTLGDMNTEAFF.

The genes are TRBV10-3 and TRBJ1-2; D uncertain. The length of the CDR3 is 11 residues. Germline V gene lookup returns CDR1 ENHRY and CDR2 SYGVKD. V lost 4 bases and J 8 bases, leaving 8 bases between the germline ends. CDR3: CAISGTRGYTF. The DNA of the CDR3 is TGTGCCATCAGTGGCACTCGGGGCTACACCTTC.

This sequence joins TRBV7-7 and TRBJ2-1, with D tentatively TRBD1 or TRBD2 (5 bases each). Germline assignment: CDR1 SSHAT and CDR2 FNYEAQ (reference sequence). The CDR3 runs 13 residues. V was shortened by 4 bases and J by 7 bases, with 11 bases between the two germline ends. The CDR3 reads CASSSGSFNEQFF. CDR3 in DNA: TGTGCCAGCAGCTCAGGGAGTTTTAATGAGCAGTTCTTC.

The chain uses TRBV7-2 and TRBJ2-7; D is unclear. The CDR3 sequence is 14 residues long. Trimming left V 6 bases short and J 6 bases short, with 18 bases between. Germline CDR1 SGHTA, CDR2 FQGNSA. The CDR3 loop reads CASSPSPRASEQYF. CDR3 nucleotides: TGTGCCAGCAGTCCTTCGCCCCGAGCGTCCGAGCAGTACTTC.

J is TRBJ2-7 and V is TRBV28; 7 bases fit TRBD2. Germline V gene data show CDR1 as MDHEN and CDR2 as SYDVKM. With V trimmed by 5 bases and J by 10 bases, 14 bases remained unmatched. CDR3 size: 14 residues. This chain's CDR3 is CASSLPESSGFQYF. The CDR3 DNA reads TGTGCCAGCAGTCTCCCGGAGTCTAGCGGTTTTCAGTACTTC. Variable domain in full (rest from reference TRBV28 and TRBJ2-7): DVKVTQSSRYLVKRTGEKVFLECVQDMDHENMFWYRQDPGLGLRLIYFSYDVKMKEKGDIPEGYSVSREKKERFSLILESASTNQTSMYLCASSLPESSGFQYFGPGTRLTVT.

V usage is TRBV5-1 and J usage is TRBJ2-1, with D unclear. V lost 3 bases to trimming and J lost 2 bases, with 12 bases between them. The CDR3 spans 15 residues. Looked up from germline, CDR1 is SGHRS and CDR2 is YFSETQ. The CDR3 DNA sequence: TGCGCCAGCAGCTCTTCGGGTGGAACCTACAATGAGCAGTTCTTC. It yields the protein CASSSSGGTYNEQFF.

The V call is TRBV7-9, the J call TRBJ2-1, with 7 bases aligning to TRBD1. J lost 13 bases, V lost 5 bases, and 26 bases had no gene match. This CDR3 is built from 18 residues. Germline values: CDR1 SEHNR, CDR2 FQNEAQ (reference sequence). This CDR3 is CASSPGGWRHGQLSFQFF. The CDR3, as DNA: TGTGCCAGCAGCCCAGGGGGTTGGAGGCACGGACAGCTTTCTTTTCAGTTCTTC.

This rearrangement joins TRBV29-1 to TRBJ1-1; D might be TRBD1 (6 bases). V was cut by 0 bases and J by 7 bases, with 15 bases left in between. Germline assignment: CDR1 SQVTM and CDR2 ANQGSEA. The CDR3 has 14 residues. CDR3 in DNA: TGCAGCGTTGAAGATAGCGGGAGGGGGTATGAAGCTTTCTTT. Translating gives CSVEDSGRGYEAFF.

The rearrangement uses TRBV4-1 and TRBJ2-7; the D gene is possibly TRBD2 (7 bases). CDR1 is MGHRA, CDR2 YSYEKL, per germline. The CDR3 extends over 15 amino acids. Deletions cut 0 bases from V and 5 bases from J, with 14 bases between. The CDR3 region is CASSQEGEGGDEQYF. The CDR3 DNA follows: TGCGCCAGCAGCCAAGAAGGGGAGGGGGGAGACGAGCAGTACTTC.

The gene calls are TRBV15 and TRBJ1-3; unclear D gene. The V end lost 6 bases, the J end lost 0 bases, and 6 bases lay between the germline ends. The CDR3 is 13 amino acids. Germline V gives CDR1 LNHNV, CDR2 YYDKDF (reference sequence). CDR3 bases: TGTGCCACCAGTGTTAACTCTGGAAACACCATATATTTT. This encodes CATSVNSGNTIYF.